The 20 T cell receptor beta chains in this list originate from one sample, sequenced in a study of control samples from healthy donors and cancer patients. Using immunoSEQ multiplex PCR, the repertoire was profiled, and TCRdb retains in-frame clones only, with some absent. The sample includes 150,000 or so clones, 75% to 95% of them seen just once. The sample taken for sequencing was blood. These receptors originate from a man in his forties in good health.

V and J are TRBV19 and TRBJ1-3; 8 nucleotides match TRBD1. In germline, CDR1 is LNHDA, CDR2 SQIVND (reference sequence). V lost 4 bases to trimming and J lost 6 bases; unmatched junction nucleotides: 14. CDR3 length equals 17 residues. CDR3 sequence reads: CASSTVMTGDAANTIYF. In DNA form, the CDR3 reads TGTGCCAGTAGTACCGTAATGACAGGGGACGCGGCAAACACCATATATTTT.

The V and J genes are TRBV11-1 and TRBJ2-2; TRBD1 agrees at 8 bases. Germline loops: CDR1 SGHAT, CDR2 FQDESV (reference sequence). This CDR3 has 15 amino acids. The J segment lost 7 bases and the V segment lost 4 bases, leaving 8 bases of the junction unmatched. DNA for the CDR3: TGTGCCAGCAGCTCCCGGACAGGGATAAACGGGGAGCTGTTTTTT. The encoded protein is CASSSRTGINGELFF.

The chain couples TRBV5-1 to TRBJ1-6; D gene ambiguous. Germline lookup yields CDR1 SGHRS and CDR2 YFSETQ. V lost 0 bases and J 8 bases, leaving 12 bases between the germline ends. The CDR3 length is 15 residues. CDR3 coding DNA: TGCGCCAGCAGCTTGGGGGCGGGGATTGATTCACCCCTCCACTTT. This codes for CASSLGAGIDSPLHF.

Comments on this clone: A junction boundary mismatches the germline segment, possibly from a read error. This rearrangement joins TRBV24-1 to TRBJ1-1; D gene ambiguous. Looked up from germline, CDR1 is KGHDR and CDR2 is SFDVKD. The CDR3 is 13 amino acids. CDR3 DNA sequence: TGTGCCACCAGTGGCCATGTGAATACTGAAGCTTTCTTT. Translating gives CATSGHVNTEAFF.

This chain joins TRBV18 and TRBJ2-3; TRBD2 is a possible D gene (6 bases). In germline, CDR1 is KGHSH, CDR2 LQKENI. Between the trimmed V and J ends, which lost 3 bases and 0 bases, there was a span of 13 bases. This CDR3 spans 16 amino acids. This CDR3 is CASSPGGSLSTDTQYF. DNA for the CDR3: TGTGCCAGCTCACCTGGGGGGTCCCTGAGCACAGATACGCAGTATTTT.

The V call is TRBV11-3, the J call TRBJ2-7; the D call may be TRBD1 or TRBD2 (5 bases each). Trimming pared 5 bases from V and 0 bases from J, leaving 8 bases between. Germline V gives CDR1 SGHNT, CDR2 YENEEA. This CDR3 is 13 amino acids long. CDR3 in amino acids: CASSPGTSYEQYF. The CDR3 DNA reads TGTGCCAGCAGCCCCGGGACCTCCTACGAGCAGTACTTC.

This chain links TRBV13 with TRBJ2-5, with D possibly being TRBD1 (6 bases). CDR1 PRHDT and CDR2 FYEKMQ come from the germline V gene (reference sequence). This CDR3 contains 15 residues. Trimming left V 5 bases short and J 4 bases short, with 17 bases between. The CDR3 bases are TGTGCCAGCAGCCCCAAGTGGGGGCTGGGAGAGACCCAGTACTTC. This sequence encodes CASSPKWGLGETQYF.

The rearrangement links TRBV27 to TRBJ1-5; D might be TRBD1 (5 bases). There are 15 residues in the CDR3. Trimming removed 0 bases from V and 5 bases from J, with 11 bases in between. Germline CDR1 and CDR2: MNHEY and SMNVEV (reference sequence). CDR3 sequence (DNA): TGTGCCAGCAGTTTATCTTGGGGCAGAGATCAGCCCCAGCATTTT. Its protein is CASSLSWGRDQPQHF.

The chain is built from TRBV18 and TRBJ1-1; TRBD1 is a possible D gene (6 bases). Germline V gives CDR1 KGHSH, CDR2 LQKENI. V was shortened by 0 bases and J by 4 bases, with 12 bases between the two germline ends. The CDR3 spans 15 residues. The CDR3 region has the DNA TGTGCCAGCTCACCACCGGGGGGGCCGGCCACTGAAGCTTTCTTT. Residues: CASSPPGGPATEAFF. Together with reference TRBV18 and TRBJ1-1, the CDR3 gives the full variable domain: NAGVMQNPRHLVRRRGQEARLRCSPMKGHSHVYWYRQLPEEGLKFMVYLQKENIIDESGMPKERFSAEFPKEGPSILRIQQVVRGDSAAYFCASSPPGGPATEAFFGQGTRLTVV.

The genes are TRBV4-1 and TRBJ2-5, with D maybe TRBD1 (5 bases). Per the germline V gene, CDR1 is MGHRA and CDR2 is YSYEKL. The CDR3 has 16 amino acids. V lost 2 bases and J lost 5, with 18 bases in between. The CDR3 reads CASSQSPPGLGETQYF. CDR3 nucleotide sequence: TGCGCCAGCAGCCAATCACCTCCAGGGCTAGGGGAGACCCAGTACTTC.

The rearrangement uses TRBV19 and TRBJ2-1; TRBD2 agrees at 9 bases. Losses at the gene ends were 5 bases for V and 7 bases for J; bases not matched to a gene: 9. This CDR3 region has 15 residues. Germline assignment: CDR1 LNHDA and CDR2 SQIVND (reference sequence). CDR3 loop: CASSVLSGGGNEQFF. The CDR3 coding sequence is TGTGCCAGTAGTGTGCTTAGCGGGGGTGGTAATGAGCAGTTCTTC.

This clone has only a few counts. The chain recombines TRBV4-1 with TRBJ1-6; possibly TRBD1 for D (5 bases). The ends were cut back, 0 bases at V and 7 bases at J, with 13 bases in the middle. The CDR3 runs to 16 residues. Germline V gives CDR1 MGHRA, CDR2 YSYEKL. The CDR3 sequence: CASSQEPGTRNSPLHF. CDR3 bases: TGCGCCAGCAGCCAAGAGCCGGGGACGCGGAATTCACCCCTCCACTTT.

This clone is a singleton in its sample. V and J are TRBV7-9 and TRBJ2-1, with unresolved D. The CDR3 runs 12 residues. Germline loops: CDR1 SEHNR, CDR2 FQNEAQ (reference sequence). Trimming stripped 3 bases from V and 8 bases from J, with 8 bases between. CDR3 sequence: CASSFVFDEQFF. The CDR3 DNA sequence: TGTGCCAGCAGCTTCGTTTTCGATGAGCAGTTCTTC.

This clone showed up just once. The genes are TRBV6-6 and TRBJ2-3; possibly TRBD1 for D (6 bases). Germline V gene lookup returns CDR1 MNHNY and CDR2 SVGAGI (reference sequence). This CDR3 is built from 13 residues. V gave up 8 bases and J gave up 2 bases, with 11 bases separating them. CDR3 bases: TGTGCCAGCCACAGGGCCTCCACAGATACGCAGTATTTT. This gives the protein CASHRASTDTQYF.

The chain recombines TRBV12-3 or TRBV12-4 with TRBJ2-3; perhaps TRBD1 as D (5 bases). The CDR3 contains 13 residues. Trimming removed 4 bases from V and 1 base from J, with 6 bases in between. CDR3 sequence (DNA): TGTGCCAGCAGTTCCAGGGGCACAGATACGCAGTATTTT. It encodes CASSSRGTDTQYF.

This chain joins TRBV6-5 and TRBJ1-1; D perhaps matches TRBD1 (6 bases). The V gene's germline CDR1 is MNHEY and CDR2 SVGAGI. This CDR3 has 13 amino acids. The V end lost 11 bases, the J end lost 1 base, and 14 bases lay between the germline ends. The CDR3 nucleotides read TGTGCCGGATCTACAGGGTCGAACACTGAAGCTTTCTTT. Translated: CAGSTGSNTEAFF.

A single count supports this clone. The genes are TRBV7-8 and TRBJ1-1, with 8 bases lining up with TRBD1. V dropped 0 bases and J dropped 4; count of bases not matched to a gene: 4. CDR3 length: 15 residues. The V gene's germline CDR1 is SGHVS and CDR2 FQNEAQ. DNA for the CDR3: TGTGCCAGCAGCTTAGCTAGGACAGGGACCACTGAAGCTTTCTTT. Translating it yields CASSLARTGTTEAFF.

The V call is TRBV4-2, the J call TRBJ1-6; possibly TRBD1 for D (5 bases). V lost 3 bases and J lost 5, with 11 bases in between. The CDR3 loop spans 15 amino acids. CDR1 LGHNA and CDR2 YNFKEQ come from the germline V gene. CDR3 residues: CASSQDGTDNSPLHF. The CDR3 nucleotides read TGTGCCAGCAGCCAGGACGGGACCGATAATTCACCCCTCCACTTT.

The chain is built from TRBV11-3 and TRBJ2-1, with 16 nucleotides matching TRBD2. From germline, CDR1 is SGHNT and CDR2 YENEEA. This CDR3 has 16 amino acids. Unmatched junction bases numbered 6, after V lost 4 bases and J lost 9 bases. The CDR3 DNA reads TGTGCCAGCAGCTCAGGGACTAGCGGGGGGGCCGGTGAGCAGTTCTTC. It is translated as CASSSGTSGGAGEQFF.

The chain joins TRBV5-4 to TRBJ2-5, with 10 bases fitting TRBD1. V was clipped by 1 base and J by 5 bases; unmatched bases: 8. The CDR3 runs to 16 residues. In germline, CDR1 is SGHNT, CDR2 YYREEE (reference sequence). The CDR3 here is CASSLRQGALWETQYF. The CDR3 DNA is TGTGCCAGCAGCTTGCGACAGGGGGCTTTATGGGAGACCCAGTACTTC.